The 29 T cell receptor beta chains presented below share a single source sample, sequenced in a study of cytomegalovirus exposure and HLA in healthy donors. 60 Vbeta and 13 Jbeta primers were used in PCR. Assay: immunoSEQ multiplex PCR; the TCRdb copy retains only in-frame clones and omits some. The data contain over 45,000 clones, 83% of them singletons. Material: PBMCs. The origin of the receptors is a man aged 25 to 40 in good health and CMV-seronegative.

This chain joins TRBV7-3 and TRBJ2-7; 8 bases align to TRBD2. This CDR3 spans 13 amino acids. Trimming removed 5 bases from V and 3 bases from J; junction bases left unmatched: 3. Germline loops: CDR1 SGHTA, CDR2 FQGTGA. The CDR3 is CASSPGGDYEQYF. DNA for the CDR3: TGTGCCAGCAGCCCCGGGGGGGACTACGAGCAGTACTTC.

The chain is built from TRBV5-1 and TRBJ2-1; D might be TRBD1 (6 bases). Germline V gene lookup returns CDR1 SGHRS and CDR2 YFSETQ. Between the trimmed V and J ends, which lost 0 bases and 7 bases, there was a span of 11 bases. This CDR3 spans 14 amino acids. The CDR3: CASSLAGAQNEQFF. The CDR3 DNA reads TGCGCCAGCAGCTTGGCAGGGGCGCAAAATGAGCAGTTCTTC.

This chain links TRBV7-6 with TRBJ2-2; 8 nucleotides match TRBD1. J was trimmed by 0 bases and V by 5 bases; bases with no gene match: 8. The CDR3 covers 17 residues. Germline V CDR1 and CDR2: SGHVS, FNYEAQ. CDR3 bases: TGTGCCAGCAGCGCAAGACAGGGGCACTCGAACACCGGGGAGCTGTTTTTT. Translation gives CASSARQGHSNTGELFF.

This chain links TRBV29-1 with TRBJ2-5; D possibly corresponds to TRBD2 (7 bases). The CDR3 is 15 residues long. Trimming took 2 bases from V and 5 from J, leaving 18 bases between them. The germline V gene encodes CDR1 SQVTM and CDR2 ANQGSEA. CDR3 region: CSVEWRPRGGETQYF. The CDR3 nucleotides are TGCAGCGTTGAATGGCGGCCCAGGGGAGGGGAGACCCAGTACTTC.

The CDR3 DNA follows: TGTGCCAGCAGTTACACCGGGACAGGAGATTACGAGCAGTACTTC. The encoded protein is CASSYTGTGDYEQYF. The gene calls are TRBV6-6 and TRBJ2-7, with TRBD1 matching over 8 bases. The CDR3 sequence is 15 residues long. V was pared by 2 bases and J by 4 bases, with 7 bases of the junction left unmatched. In germline, CDR1 is MNHNY, CDR2 SVGAGI (reference sequence).

The chain employs TRBV7-6 and TRBJ1-3; D remains ambiguous. This CDR3 spans 13 amino acids. CDR1 and CDR2 (germline): SGHVS, FNYEAQ. Trimming shortened V by 6 bases and J by 4 bases, and 10 bases separated the two germline ends. The chain's CDR3 is CASRSRSGNTIYF. In DNA form, the CDR3 reads TGTGCCAGCAGGTCCAGGTCCGGAAACACCATATATTTT. Using reference TRBV7-6 and TRBJ1-3 for the parts outside the CDR3, the full variable domain is GAGVSQSPRYKVTKRGQDVALRCDPISGHVSLYWYRQALGQGPEFLTYFNYEAQQDKSGLPNDRFSAERPEGSISTLTIQRTEQRDSAMYRCASRSRSGNTIYFGEGSWLTVV.

The gene calls are TRBV20-1 and TRBJ2-7; D ambiguous. Trimming shortened V by 1 base and J by 6 bases, and 7 bases separated the two germline ends. Germline V CDR1 and CDR2: DFQATT, SNEGSKA (reference sequence). CDR3 size: 11 residues. The DNA for the CDR3 is TGCAGTGCTAGAGGGCCGGGCGAGCAGTACTTC. This encodes CSARGPGEQYF.

This clone came up a few times. The CDR3 DNA reads as TGTGCCAGCAGCTTAGAACGGTGGGGACAGGGTGAGGGTGAGCAGTTCTTC. This encodes CASSLERWGQGEGEQFF. The rearrangement links TRBV11-3 to TRBJ2-1, with 9 bases lining up with TRBD1. This CDR3 region has 17 residues. Trimming at V came to 0 bases and at J to 9 bases, leaving 12 bases not matched to a gene. Per germline, CDR1 SGHNT and CDR2 YENEEA.

This clone appeared a single time. A read error may produce the germline difference seen at one junction end. The sample contains more than one DNA sequence encoding this CDR3. The chain carries TRBV5-1 and TRBJ2-5; 10 bases agree with TRBD2. The CDR3 totals 17 residues. CDR1 is SGHRS and CDR2 is YFSETQ in the germline V gene. The CDR3 loop is CASSRLAGARGQETQYF. CDR3 sequence (DNA): TGTGCCAGCAGCAGGCTAGCGGGAGCGAGGGGACAAGAGACCCAGTACTTC.

The chain couples TRBV7-2 to TRBJ1-2, with no clear D. The germline V gene has CDR1 SGHTA and CDR2 FQGNSA. This CDR3 has 13 residues. V was shortened by 1 base and J by 4 bases, with 7 bases between the two germline ends. CDR3 bases: TGTGCCAGCAGCTTAGGGCCTCTCTATGGCTACACCTTC. Translated: CASSLGPLYGYTF.

Turning to this clone: Germline is not matched at one junction end, which may reflect a read error. The same CDR3 can be traced to other DNA sequences in this sample. This chain links TRBV5-1 with TRBJ1-1; TRBD1 matches at 7 bases. The CDR3 runs 14 residues. The germline gives CDR1 SGHRS, CDR2 YFSETQ. The CDR3 region is CASSHNRGGTEAFF. CDR3 bases: TGCGCCAGCAGTCATAACAGGGGCGGCACTGAGGCTTTCTTT.

The chain has TRBV10-2 and TRBJ2-1; TRBD1 aligns across 10 bases. This CDR3 region has 14 residues. V lost 4 bases, J lost 8 bases, and 5 bases stayed unmatched. The germline gives CDR1 WSHSY, CDR2 SAAADI. The CDR3 DNA sequence: TGCGCCAGCAGTGGACAGGGGGCCATGGATGAGCAGTTCTTC. Protein product: CASSGQGAMDEQFF.

The chain links TRBV10-3 to TRBJ1-1, with 11 bases identical to TRBD1. The CDR3 is made up of 15 amino acids. J lost 4 bases, V lost 10 bases, and 11 bases had no gene match. Germline CDR1 reads ENHRY; CDR2 reads SYGVKD. The CDR3 spells CATQGQGVTGTEAFF. The CDR3 DNA reads as TGTGCCACGCAGGGACAGGGGGTGACGGGCACTGAAGCTTTCTTT.

In the case of this clone: Its ends do not fully match the called genes, so a read error is possible. The V call is TRBV7-9, the J call TRBJ2-7; possibly TRBD1 or TRBD2 for D (6 bases each). Looked up from germline, CDR1 is SEHNR and CDR2 is FQNEAQ (reference sequence). The CDR3 is 14 residues long. In DNA, the CDR3 is TGTTCCAGTATCTTAGGGGGGCCGGCCTACGAGCAGTACTTC. This codes for CSSILGGPAYEQYF.

The rearrangement links TRBV4-1 to TRBJ1-4; D remains unclear. V was shortened by 8 bases and J by 0 bases, with 16 bases between the two germline ends. The V gene's germline CDR1 is MGHRA and CDR2 YSYEKL. The CDR3 loop spans 16 amino acids. CDR3 sequence: CASSSAGFTTNEKLFF. CDR3 DNA sequence: TGCGCCAGCTCGTCTGCCGGGTTTACAACTAATGAAAAACTGTTTTTT.

The chain links TRBV5-1 to TRBJ1-2; 7 bases line up with TRBD1. From germline, CDR1 is SGHRS and CDR2 YFSETQ. With V trimmed by 3 bases and J by 8 bases, 10 bases remained unmatched. The CDR3 runs to 14 residues. The CDR3 DNA follows: TGCGCCAGCAGCTCACAGACAGGGAACCAGGGCTACACCTTC. Amino acid sequence: CASSSQTGNQGYTF.

The rearrangement uses TRBV6-6 and TRBJ1-2, with D possibly TRBD1 on 5 matching bases. The CDR3 has 13 residues. V shed 0 bases and J shed 6 bases, with 8 bases lying between them. Germline assignment: CDR1 MNHNY and CDR2 SVGAGI (reference sequence). For the CDR3, the DNA is TGTGCCAGCAGTTACTCGGGAGGGGATGGCTACACCTTC. This sequence encodes CASSYSGGDGYTF.

This sequence joins TRBV30 and TRBJ2-1; weak D call: TRBD2 (5 bases). Germline V CDR1 and CDR2: GTSNPN, SVGIG (reference sequence). V shed 1 base and J shed 7 bases, with 14 bases lying between them. This CDR3 spans 14 amino acids. This chain's CDR3 is CAWSGGGPLNEQFF. The CDR3 DNA sequence: TGTGCCTGGAGTGGAGGAGGACCCCTAAATGAGCAGTTCTTC.

The chain combines TRBV19 with TRBJ2-7, with 8 bases matching TRBD2. There are 15 residues in the CDR3. Germline CDR1 LNHDA, CDR2 SQIVND (reference sequence). Trimming took 3 bases from V and 0 from J; bases not matched to a gene: 4. The CDR3 nucleotides read TGTGCCAGTAGTATTCAGAGCGGGAGCTCCTACGAGCAGTACTTC. This sequence encodes CASSIQSGSSYEQYF.

The chain employs TRBV6-5 and TRBJ2-5, with a weak D call TRBD1 (6 bases). The J call is doubtful: the DNA matches TRBJ2-7 better. The CDR3 sequence is 15 residues long. CDR1 MNHEY and CDR2 SVGAGI come from the germline V gene. The CDR3 loop is CASSVRQGLHYEQYF. CDR3 nucleotide sequence: TGTGCCAGCAGTGTTCGGCAGGGGCTCCACTACGAGCAGTACTTC.

The V call is TRBV4-1, the J call TRBJ2-5, with TRBD2 matching over 7 bases. Near its end, the DNA agrees better with TRBJ2-7, so the J call may be wrong. Germline-derived CDR1 and CDR2 are MGHRA and YSYEKL. CDR3 length equals 16 residues. The CDR3 DNA sequence: TGCGCCAGCAGCCAAGTTGGGGGGGGAGCGGGCTACGAGCAGTACTTC. Its translation: CASSQVGGGAGYEQYF.

The J gene is TRBJ2-3, the V gene TRBV27, with TRBD1 matching over 7 bases. J was trimmed by 3 bases and V by 4 bases; bases with no gene match: 7. CDR3 length equals 15 residues. The germline V gene has CDR1 MNHEY and CDR2 SMNVEV (reference sequence). CDR3 coding DNA: TGTGCCAGCAGTTCCGGGACAGTCACAACAGATACGCAGTATTTT. This encodes CASSSGTVTTDTQYF.

The J gene is TRBJ1-4, the V gene TRBV11-2, with a weak D call TRBD1 (5 bases). Germline-derived CDR1 and CDR2 are SGHAT and FQNNGV. The CDR3 has 17 amino acids. The ends were cut back, 4 bases at V and 3 bases at J, with 18 bases in the middle. The CDR3 is CASSYRVRAYANEKLFF. CDR3 in DNA: TGTGCCAGCAGCTACCGGGTCAGGGCCTATGCTAATGAAAAACTGTTTTTT.

The chain carries TRBV4-3 and TRBJ2-3, with 7 nucleotides matching TRBD2. The germline V gene encodes CDR1 LGHNA and CDR2 YSLEER. CDR3 length equals 16 residues. Losses at the gene ends were 1 base for V and 2 bases for J; bases not matched to a gene: 6. The CDR3 DNA reads as TGCGCCAGCAGCCAAGGCTCCCTAGCGGTCACAGATACGCAGTATTTT. Translation: CASSQGSLAVTDTQYF.

This chain connects TRBV5-4 to TRBJ2-2; D not certain. Germline CDR1 reads SGHNT; CDR2 reads YYREEE (reference sequence). This CDR3 is built from 12 residues. V was clipped by 4 bases and J by 3 bases, with 4 bases between them. Written as DNA, the CDR3 is TGTGCCAGCAGCCCGGACACCGGGGAGCTGTTTTTT. It encodes CASSPDTGELFF.

The V gene is TRBV29-1, the J gene TRBJ2-2, with 7 positions matching TRBD2. CDR3 size: 13 residues. The V gene's germline CDR1 is SQVTM and CDR2 ANQGSEA. Losses at the gene ends were 4 bases for V and 6 bases for J; bases not matched to a gene: 5. The CDR3 DNA is TGCAGCGTTGGGGGAGGGGTCGCCGGGGAGCTGTTTTTT. As protein: CSVGGGVAGELFF.

This chain uses TRBV7-6 with TRBJ1-2, with D possibly TRBD1 on 6 matching bases. This CDR3 has 15 residues. The V end lost 4 bases, the J end lost 2 bases, and 14 bases lay between the germline ends. Germline loops: CDR1 SGHVS, CDR2 FNYEAQ. The CDR3 sequence: CASSSNPGENYGYTF. The CDR3 region has the DNA TGTGCCAGCAGCTCGAATCCAGGGGAGAACTATGGCTACACCTTC.

This clone was detected a few times. The chain is built from TRBV2 and TRBJ1-1, with TRBD1 identical over 7 bases. The CDR3 has 17 amino acids. The trim removed 3 bases at V and 1 base at J, leaving 11 bases unmatched. Germline loops: CDR1 SNHLY, CDR2 FYNNEI. The CDR3 reads CASSEGQLQFGNTEAFF. The CDR3 DNA follows: TGTGCCAGCAGTGAGGGACAGCTACAATTTGGGAACACTGAAGCTTTCTTT. Complete variable domain (other parts from reference TRBV2 and TRBJ1-1): EPEVTQTPSHQVTQMGQEVILRCVPISNHLYFYWYRQILGQKVEFLVSFYNNEISEKSEIFDDQFSVERPDGSNFTLKIRSTKLEDSAMYFCASSEGQLQFGNTEAFFGQGTRLTVV.

Written as DNA, the CDR3 is TGTGCCAGCAGTTACTCGCCAGGAACCTCTGGAAACACCATATATTTT. Encoded protein: CASSYSPGTSGNTIYF. This rearrangement joins TRBV6-5 to TRBJ1-3; D gene ambiguous. Germline V gene lookup returns CDR1 MNHEY and CDR2 SVGAGI. The CDR3 is made up of 16 amino acids. Trimming pared 0 bases from V and 0 bases from J, leaving 9 bases between.